Below, 17 T cell receptor beta chains from the same sample are listed, as sequenced in a study of cytomegalovirus exposure and HLA in healthy donors. TCRdb keeps only in-frame clones here, not all; method: immunoSEQ multiplex PCR. Here the sample spans about 79,000 clones, more than 85% being singletons. Sequencing input: PBMCs. These TCRs come from a woman aged 25 to 39 in good health and CMV-seronegative.

The chain links TRBV20-1 to TRBJ2-1; D possibly corresponds to TRBD1 (6 bases). The germline CDR1 and CDR2 sequences are DFQATT and SNEGSKA (reference sequence). V was pared by 5 bases and J by 10 bases, with 12 bases between. The CDR3 covers 11 residues. CDR3 in amino acids: CSAPQGWEQFF. DNA of the CDR3: TGCAGTGCTCCCCAGGGGTGGGAGCAGTTCTTC.

V and J are TRBV28 and TRBJ2-7, with TRBD2 matching over 9 bases. V lost 6 bases, J lost 3 bases, and 6 bases stayed unmatched. CDR1 and CDR2 (germline): MDHEN, SYDVKM. This CDR3 comprises 14 residues. The CDR3 protein is CASSLRREGYEQYF. The CDR3 bases are TGTGCCAGCAGCCTCCGGCGGGAGGGCTACGAGCAGTACTTC.

In nucleotides, the CDR3 is TGTGCCAGCAGTGACAGGGGGGACACTGAAGCTTTCTTT. Amino acid sequence: CASSDRGDTEAFF. The rearrangement joins TRBV6-1 to TRBJ1-1, with 7 bases that match TRBD1. Germline V gene lookup returns CDR1 MNHNS and CDR2 SASEGT. CDR3 length equals 13 residues. Trimming cost V 3 bases and J 3 bases; bases outside gene matches: 1.

V usage is TRBV9 and J usage is TRBJ1-1; D perhaps matches TRBD1 (6 bases). V lost 0 bases and J lost 5, with 11 bases in between. Looked up from germline, CDR1 is SGDLS and CDR2 is YYNGEE. The CDR3 runs 14 residues. Here the CDR3 reads CASSVVGGATEAFF. The CDR3 DNA sequence: TGTGCCAGCAGCGTAGTTGGGGGGGCAACTGAAGCTTTCTTT.

The V gene is TRBV7-2, the J gene TRBJ1-5; D is perhaps TRBD1 (6 bases). V lost 5 bases and J lost 5, with 10 bases in between. Per the germline V gene, CDR1 is SGHTA and CDR2 is FQGNSA. The length of the CDR3 is 13 residues. In nucleotides, the CDR3 is TGTGCCAGCAGCCCAACAGGGTATCAGCCCCAGCATTTT. Its translation is CASSPTGYQPQHF.

The CDR3 coding sequence is TGCGCCAGCAGCCGTGGACTAGCGGGGGGTAGTCAAGAGACCCAGTACTTC. Encoded protein: CASSRGLAGGSQETQYF. V usage is TRBV4-3 and J usage is TRBJ2-5, with 14 positions matching TRBD2. The CDR3 runs 17 residues. The trim removed 4 bases at V and 2 bases at J, leaving 6 bases unmatched. Per the germline V gene, CDR1 is LGHNA and CDR2 is YSLEER.

This clone was recorded only once. This chain connects TRBV11-2 to TRBJ1-3, with TRBD1 identical over 7 bases. Per the germline V gene, CDR1 is SGHAT and CDR2 is FQNNGV. The CDR3 runs 18 residues. The junction had 14 bases not matched to a gene; V was cut back by 2 bases and J by 4 bases. CDR3 nucleotides: TGTGCCAGCAGCTTAATGAGAGAGGGGGCGGAGGACGGAAACACCATATATTTT. It translates to CASSLMREGAEDGNTIYF.

The gene calls are TRBV4-2 and TRBJ2-7; 13 bases align to TRBD2. V shed 4 bases, J shed 4 bases, and the junction held 7 bases outside the gene matches. The CDR3 has 16 amino acids. Germline V lookup: CDR1 LGHNA, CDR2 YNFKEQ. The CDR3, as DNA: TGTGCCAGCAGCCCCACCACTAGCGGGGGGGCATACGAGCAGTACTTC. Its translation is CASSPTTSGGAYEQYF.

The rearrangement uses TRBV11-3 and TRBJ2-7, with TRBD1 identical over 12 bases. The ends lost 3 bases at V and 2 bases at J; junction bases unmatched: 11. CDR3 length: 18 amino acids. The germline gives CDR1 SGHNT, CDR2 YENEEA. Here the CDR3 reads CASSFTGTGGYFTYEQYF. The CDR3 DNA sequence: TGTGCCAGCAGCTTCACAGGGACAGGGGGCTACTTCACCTACGAGCAGTACTTC.

The rearrangement joins TRBV15 to TRBJ2-7; 13 bases line up with TRBD2. The V gene's germline CDR1 is LNHNV and CDR2 YYDKDF (reference sequence). This CDR3 has 16 amino acids. J was trimmed by 3 bases and V by 1 base; bases with no gene match: 3. CDR3 DNA sequence: TGTGCCACCAGCAGAGGGACTAGCGGGAGTATCTACGAGCAGTACTTC. Its translation is CATSRGTSGSIYEQYF.

V and J are TRBV30 and TRBJ1-6, with 9 bases that match TRBD1. This CDR3 region has 13 residues. From germline, CDR1 is GTSNPN and CDR2 SVGIG (reference sequence). After removal of 3 bases from V and 10 bases from J, the junction contained 4 bases not matched to a gene. The chain's CDR3 is CAWRGQGGSPLHF. CDR3 in DNA: TGTGCCTGGAGGGGACAGGGCGGGTCACCCCTCCACTTT.

The CDR3 bases are TGTGCCAGCACCAATACAGGGGGGAATCAGCCCCAGCATTTT. Its translation is CASTNTGGNQPQHF. The chain combines TRBV6-1 with TRBJ1-5, with 8 bases lining up with TRBD1. V lost 7 bases, J lost 4 bases, and 6 bases stayed unmatched. The germline V gene has CDR1 MNHNS and CDR2 SASEGT. The CDR3 has 14 amino acids.

The J gene is TRBJ2-1, the V gene TRBV10-1; 9 nucleotides match TRBD1. The CDR3 length is 16 residues. V shed 4 bases, J shed 5 bases, and the junction held 9 bases outside the gene matches. CDR1 WNHNN and CDR2 SYGVQD come from the germline V gene (reference sequence). CDR3 protein: CASSARPGQGHNEQFF. The CDR3 region has the DNA TGCGCCAGCAGTGCAAGACCGGGACAGGGACACAATGAGCAGTTCTTC.

The CDR3 sequence: CSIWGQGNYGYTF. The CDR3 coding sequence is TGCAGCATTTGGGGACAGGGGAACTATGGCTACACCTTC. The V call is TRBV29-1, the J call TRBJ1-2; 10 nucleotides align to TRBD1. CDR1 SQVTM and CDR2 ANQGSEA come from the germline V gene. The length of the CDR3 is 13 residues. The V gene end was trimmed by 8 bases and the J gene end by 2 bases; junction bases not matched to a gene: 5.

V is TRBV7-2 and J is TRBJ2-7; TRBD2 is a possible D gene (6 bases). Trimming took off 1 base at V and 1 base at J, with 14 bases between the two ends. Per the germline V gene, CDR1 is SGHTA and CDR2 is FQGNSA. This CDR3 has 16 amino acids. As DNA, the CDR3 is TGTGCCAGCAGCTTAGACGGGGGAGTTGTATCCTACGAGCAGTACTTC. This encodes CASSLDGGVVSYEQYF. The full variable domain, completed using reference TRBV7-2 and TRBJ2-7, is GAGVSQSPSNKVTEKGKDVELRCDPISGHTALYWYRQSLGQGLEFLIYFQGNSAPDKSGLPSDRFSAERTGGSVSTLTIQRTQQEDSAVYLCASSLDGGVVSYEQYFGPGTRLTVT.

The V call is TRBV30, the J call TRBJ1-1; D uncertain. CDR3 length equals 14 residues. The germline V gene has CDR1 GTSNPN and CDR2 SVGIG (reference sequence). V was pared by 2 bases and J by 7 bases, with 17 bases between. CDR3 sequence (DNA): TGTGCCTGGAGTCCCCCCTCGAGGTTAGGTGAAGCTTTCTTT. This gives the protein CAWSPPSRLGEAFF.

The rearrangement links TRBV7-6 to TRBJ2-1; TRBD2 matches 7 bases. Germline CDR1 SGHVS, CDR2 FNYEAQ. V trimming: 8 bases; J trimming: 6 bases; junction bases outside the gene matches: 4. This CDR3 is 12 amino acids long. CDR3 nucleotides: TGTGCCAGCTCGAGGACTAGCAATGAGCAGTTCTTC. Translated, it gives CASSRTSNEQFF. The whole variable domain, filled in from reference TRBV7-6 and TRBJ2-1, reads GAGVSQSPRYKVTKRGQDVALRCDPISGHVSLYWYRQALGQGPEFLTYFNYEAQQDKSGLPNDRFSAERPEGSISTLTIQRTEQRDSAMYRCASSRTSNEQFFGPGTRLTVL.